This T cell receptor beta chain was documented in a study of blood T cell repertoires in COVID-19. In its sample, this clone was seen once. TCRdb keeps only in-frame clones here, not all; method: immunoSEQ multiplex PCR. Among 380,000 or so clones listed, about 89% were seen once. The receptor comes from a man aged 35 to 55 with acute or convalescent COVID-19. The sample taken for sequencing was peripheral blood.

CDR3 in amino acids: CASSLQGADEQYF. The CDR3, as DNA: TGTGCCAGCAGCTTACAGGGGGCAGACGAGCAGTACTTC. V and J are TRBV5-4 and TRBJ2-7; 9 positions agree with TRBD1. V was pared by 2 bases and J by 5 bases, with 2 bases of the junction left unmatched. Germline V lookup: CDR1 SGHNT, CDR2 YYREEE (reference sequence). The CDR3 covers 13 residues.